This TCR beta chain originates from a study of blood T cells in healthy people across ages. General observations from the study: A greater number of naive CD4+ cells and higher diversity distinguished long-lived donors from aged donors.

Germline-derived CDR1 and CDR2 are DFQATT and SNEGSKA (reference sequence). The V end lost 2 bases, the J end lost 1 base, and 5 bases lay between the germline ends. The CDR3 covers 12 residues. A sample-barcoded 5' primer and a J-beta primer mix were used in a second PCR of roughly 7 to 11 cycles. TCRdb used MiXCR to reprocess the 5' RACE reads, holding one entry per CDR3 protein. The data show fewer than 1,200,000 distinct CDR3 sequences, with almost 25% seen just once and around 0.75% held by the top ten. In the case of this clonotype: Its target is unknown.

The same sample was also used in a study of T cells of mothers and their children.

The receptor's source is a girl aged 2-10 years in good health. V usage is TRBV20-1 and J usage is TRBJ1-1, with D unclear. The specimen sequenced was blood. CDR3 amino acids: CSARLRNTEAFF. CDR3 sequence (DNA): TGCAGTGCTAGATTGCGGAACACTGAAGCTTTCTTT.